Below, 24 T cell receptor beta chains from the same sample are listed, as sequenced in a study of T-cell memory formation after mild COVID-19. One entry per CDR3 protein, called by TCRdb with MiXCR from the 5' RACE reads. The sample comprises approximately 300,000 distinct CDR3 sequences, around 15% of which are singletons, and roughly 22% rests with the top ten. Sequenced material: PBMCs or a T cell subset sorted from them (not recorded which). Source of these receptors: a man between 18 and 35 years old who had mild COVID-19 (a few samples of this study predate the infection). Cell type and time point are not known.

Only a few counts were recorded for this clonotype. The V gene is TRBV6-5, the J gene TRBJ2-5, with a tentative D call TRBD1 (5 bases). Germline-derived CDR1 and CDR2 are MNHEY and SVGAGI. V lost 0 bases and J 5 bases, leaving 16 bases between the germline ends. This CDR3 is built from 16 residues. The CDR3 nucleotides read TGTGCCAGCAGTTACTCATGGGTTGCAGGGCGGGAGACCCAGTACTTC. Translated, it gives CASSYSWVAGRETQYF.

With respect to this clonotype: One end of the junction fails to match germline, which may point to a read error. V gene TRBV12-3 or TRBV12-4 combines with J gene TRBJ1-4, with 8 nucleotides matching TRBD1. The CDR3 totals 13 residues. The CDR3 DNA reads TGTGCCAGCAGTTTAGCGGGGACAGGATCAAAAGGTTTT. Protein product: CASSLAGTGSKGF.

V gene TRBV7-9 combines with J gene TRBJ1-6; D gene unclear. The CDR3 covers 16 residues. The V end lost 4 bases, the J end lost 0 bases, and 10 bases lay between the germline ends. Germline CDR1 SEHNR, CDR2 FQNEAQ (reference sequence). The CDR3 sequence: CASSSDLSSYNSPLHF. CDR3 in DNA: TGTGCCAGCAGCTCCGACTTAAGCTCCTATAATTCACCCCTCCACTTT.

The sample holds a few counts of this clonotype. The rearrangement links TRBV2 to TRBJ1-2; no reliable D call. The CDR3 is 13 amino acids. Germline V gene data show CDR1 as SNHLY and CDR2 as FYNNEI. The V end lost 2 bases, the J end lost 4 bases, and 8 bases lay between the germline ends. The DNA for the CDR3 is TGTGCCAGCAGTGAAAATTCCGTCTATGGCTACACCTTC. It yields the protein CASSENSVYGYTF.

This clonotype was seen a few times. The chain recombines TRBV18 with TRBJ1-1; 11 bases fit TRBD1. The CDR3 contains 14 residues. J was trimmed by 4 bases and V by 6 bases; bases with no gene match: 4. Germline lookup yields CDR1 KGHSH and CDR2 LQKENI. The CDR3 DNA is TGTGCCAGCTCGAGGGACAGGGGGACCACTGAAGCTTTCTTT. Amino acid sequence: CASSRDRGTTEAFF. The entire variable domain, with the rest obtained from reference TRBV18 and TRBJ1-1, is as follows: NAGVMQNPRHLVRRRGQEARLRCSPMKGHSHVYWYRQLPEEGLKFMVYLQKENIIDESGMPKERFSAEFPKEGPSILRIQQVVRGDSAAYFCASSRDRGTTEAFFGQGTRLTVV.

There are a few counts of this clonotype. V usage is TRBV5-1 and J usage is TRBJ2-3; no firm D call. This CDR3 has 13 residues. Germline loops: CDR1 SGHRS, CDR2 YFSETQ. The V gene lost 0 bases and the J gene lost 2 bases, with 4 bases spanning the gap. The CDR3 region has the DNA TGCGCCAGCAGCTTGGATGACACAGATACGCAGTATTTT. This encodes CASSLDDTDTQYF.

This clonotype has just a few counts. This rearrangement joins TRBV6-1 to TRBJ2-7; 8 bases are a match to TRBD1. V trimming: 11 bases; J trimming: 5 bases; junction bases outside the gene matches: 17. From germline, CDR1 is MNHNS and CDR2 SASEGT. The CDR3 spans 15 residues. The CDR3 nucleotides read TGTGCCGGAAGCCCAGGGGCCAGGGGGCTGGACGAGCAGTACTTC. Its translation: CAGSPGARGLDEQYF.

This chain joins TRBV7-2 and TRBJ2-7; D may be TRBD1 or TRBD2 (5 bases each). V gave up 2 bases and J gave up 0 bases, with 11 bases separating them. Germline-derived CDR1 and CDR2 are SGHTA and FQGNSA. CDR3 size: 15 residues. This CDR3 reads CASSLIGDGSYEQYV. CDR3 nucleotide sequence: TGTGCCAGCAGCTTAATCGGGGACGGCTCCTACGAGCAGTACGTC.

This clonotype was counted between two and nine times. The J gene is TRBJ1-3, the V gene TRBV12-3 or TRBV12-4, with 9 bases that match TRBD1. This CDR3 has 14 residues. J was trimmed by 6 bases and V by 5 bases; bases with no gene match: 5. The CDR3 is CASSPTGGKNTIYF. CDR3 DNA: TGTGCCAGCAGTCCGACAGGGGGTAAAAACACCATATATTTT.

There are many counts of this clonotype. The chain links TRBV6-5 to TRBJ1-2, with 9 bases lining up with TRBD1. The junction had 1 base not matched to a gene; V was cut back by 2 bases and J by 6 bases. Germline V gives CDR1 MNHEY, CDR2 SVGAGI. This CDR3 has 13 amino acids. The CDR3 DNA sequence: TGTGCCAGCAGTTACCGGACAGGGGATGGCTACACCTTC. Protein product: CASSYRTGDGYTF.

This clonotype appeared a few times. The J gene is TRBJ2-1, the V gene TRBV5-1; 8 nucleotides line up with TRBD1. Germline V lookup: CDR1 SGHRS, CDR2 YFSETQ. The CDR3 totals 14 residues. Trimming removed 0 bases from V and 6 bases from J; junction bases left unmatched: 2. CDR3 nucleotides: TGCGCCAGCAGCTTGGGGGACAGGTCCAATGAGCAGTTCTTC. This sequence encodes CASSLGDRSNEQFF.

This clonotype was detected a few times. This chain uses TRBV10-3 with TRBJ2-2, with D hard to call. V was trimmed by 6 bases and J by 7 bases, leaving 6 bases between them. Germline V gives CDR1 ENHRY, CDR2 SYGVKD. This CDR3 has 11 amino acids. CDR3 sequence (DNA): TGTGCCATCAGCTCTTACGGGGAGCTGTTTTTT. Translating it yields CAISSYGELFF.

This clonotype was detected ten times or more. This rearrangement joins TRBV20-1 to TRBJ2-7; D ambiguous. Germline V CDR1 and CDR2: DFQATT, SNEGSKA (reference sequence). V was trimmed by 3 bases and J by 4 bases, leaving 7 bases between them. The CDR3 is 11 residues long. This chain's CDR3 is CSASPEYEQYF. In nucleotides, the CDR3 is TGCAGTGCTAGCCCCGAATACGAGCAGTACTTC.

The genes are TRBV12-3 or TRBV12-4 and TRBJ1-5; 8 bases match TRBD1. V lost 7 bases, J lost 4 bases, and 9 bases stayed unmatched. The CDR3 loop spans 15 amino acids. The CDR3 DNA reads as TGTGCCAGCACCCCGGGCACAGGGGGTAATCAGCCCCAGCATTTT. Protein sequence: CASTPGTGGNQPQHF.

A few counts support this clonotype. The chain uses TRBV5-5 and TRBJ2-2, with D uncertain. CDR3 length: 14 amino acids. Germline V CDR1 and CDR2: SGHKS, YYEKEE (reference sequence). Trimming cost V 0 bases and J 4 bases, with 7 bases left between them. The CDR3 region is CASSLVVSTGELFF. The CDR3 nucleotides read TGTGCCAGCAGCTTGGTAGTATCCACCGGGGAGCTGTTTTTT.

In this sample, this clonotype turned up a few times. The chain recombines TRBV10-3 with TRBJ1-5; D remains ambiguous. The CDR3 loop spans 12 amino acids. Trimming cost V 0 bases and J 6 bases, with 3 bases left between them. Germline CDR1 reads ENHRY; CDR2 reads SYGVKD. In DNA, the CDR3 is TGTGCCATCAGTGAGTCGAGTCAGCCCCAGCATTTT. Translation: CAISESSQPQHF.

This clonotype occurred a few times. The chain combines TRBV5-1 with TRBJ2-3, with D perhaps TRBD1 or TRBD2 (5 bases each). Trimming left V 6 bases short and J 3 bases short, with 17 bases between. This CDR3 contains 15 residues. CDR1 SGHRS and CDR2 YFSETQ come from the germline V gene. The CDR3 DNA reads TGCGCCAGCACCCCGACGGGGCCCGAGACAGATACGCAGTATTTT. It encodes CASTPTGPETDTQYF.

This clonotype has only a few counts. The chain carries TRBV11-2 and TRBJ1-1; a possible D gene is TRBD1 (5 bases). Trimming left V 8 bases short and J 4 bases short, with 17 bases between. The CDR3 consists of 14 residues. Germline CDR1 and CDR2: SGHAT and FQNNGV. In nucleotides, the CDR3 is TGTGCCAGCGGCCCGGGGGGGGGAGGCACTGAAGCTTTCTTT. It is translated as CASGPGGGGTEAFF.

CDR3 amino acids: CASTGDSTYEQYF. The CDR3 DNA reads TGTGCCAGCACCGGGGACAGTACCTACGAGCAGTACTTC. The gene calls are TRBV5-6 and TRBJ2-7, with 7 bases aligning to TRBD1. The CDR3 is 13 residues long. V shed 6 bases, J shed 2 bases, and the junction held 5 bases outside the gene matches. From germline, CDR1 is SGHDT and CDR2 YYEEEE.

At least ten counts were recorded for this clonotype. The chain is built from TRBV5-1 and TRBJ1-1; TRBD1 agrees at 7 bases. With V trimmed by 2 bases and J by 6 bases, 4 bases remained unmatched. From germline, CDR1 is SGHRS and CDR2 YFSETQ. CDR3 length equals 13 residues. In DNA form, the CDR3 reads TGCGCCAGCAGCTTAGAGGGGGCCCCTGAAGCTTTCTTT. It translates to CASSLEGAPEAFF.

A few counts support this clonotype. This chain joins TRBV10-3 and TRBJ2-5, with 10 bases matching TRBD1. V gave up 6 bases and J gave up 4 bases; unmatched junction bases: 5. Germline assignment: CDR1 ENHRY and CDR2 SYGVKD. The CDR3 is 14 amino acids. The CDR3 bases are TGTGCCATCAGCCCCGGGACAGGGGTAGAGACCCAGTACTTC. Translation: CAISPGTGVETQYF.

The rearrangement links TRBV12-3 or TRBV12-4 to TRBJ2-1; TRBD2 matches 14 bases. The CDR3 has 18 residues. V dropped 5 bases and J dropped 3; count of bases not matched to a gene: 9. The CDR3 DNA is TGTGCCAGCAGTCCTCTAAGGGGGACTAGCGGGGGCTACAATGAGCAGTTCTTC. Residues: CASSPLRGTSGGYNEQFF.

The V call is TRBV7-3, the J call TRBJ2-2; 9 nucleotides match TRBD2. Germline lookup yields CDR1 SGHTA and CDR2 FQGTGA. This CDR3 is built from 16 residues. V dropped 6 bases and J dropped 0; count of bases not matched to a gene: 5. The DNA of the CDR3 is TGTGCCAGCAGGTTTAGCGGGGGCGCGAACACCGGGGAGCTGTTTTTT. The encoded protein is CASRFSGGANTGELFF.

In this sample, this clonotype turned up a few times. The chain carries TRBV7-3 and TRBJ1-2, with 7 nucleotides matching TRBD1. Germline V gene sequence: CDR1 SGHTA, CDR2 FQGTGA. CDR3 length: 14 amino acids. V lost 2 bases to trimming and J lost 4 bases; unmatched junction nucleotides: 4. For the CDR3, the DNA is TGTGCCAGCAGCTTAGGAGGGGGCAGCTATGGCTACACCTTC. Translated, it gives CASSLGGGSYGYTF.